The 14 T cell receptor beta chains given below trace back to one sample, sequenced in a study of early T cells in non-severe SARS-CoV-2 infection. TCRdb ran MiXCR on the 5' RACE reads and lists one entry per CDR3 protein. The sample carries under 85,000 distinct CDR3 sequences, more than 10% recorded once. The specimen sequenced was whole blood. The receptors originated from an adult who was a healthcare worker with PCR-confirmed SARS-CoV-2 infection or an uninfected control (not recorded which).

This clonotype was observed at least ten times. The chain is built from TRBV24-1 and TRBJ2-1, with a possible D match to TRBD1 (5 bases). Germline CDR1 and CDR2: KGHDR and SFDVKD. The CDR3 loop spans 13 amino acids. The germline V and J ends were trimmed by 0 bases and 7 bases, with 6 bases remaining between them. CDR3 loop: CATSDLQGNEQFF. Written as DNA, the CDR3 is TGTGCCACCAGTGATTTGCAGGGAAATGAGCAGTTCTTC.

This clonotype has only a few counts. The chain employs TRBV27 and TRBJ2-7; unclear D gene. The V end was cut by 0 bases, the J end by 1 base, with 10 bases between. In germline, CDR1 is MNHEY, CDR2 SMNVEV (reference sequence). This CDR3 spans 15 amino acids. In nucleotides, the CDR3 is TGTGCCAGCAGTTTATCTTTTGTTTTTTCCTACGAGCAGTACTTC. Translating gives CASSLSFVFSYEQYF.

Many counts were recorded for this clonotype. The rearrangement joins TRBV5-4 to TRBJ2-7; D assignment may be TRBD1 or TRBD2 (5 bases each). This CDR3 has 15 residues. From germline, CDR1 is SGHNT and CDR2 YYREEE (reference sequence). Trimming took off 4 bases at V and 0 bases at J, with 14 bases between the two ends. This CDR3 reads CASSQKAGSSYEQYF. The DNA for the CDR3 is TGTGCCAGCAGCCAAAAGGCAGGGAGCTCCTACGAGCAGTACTTC.

J is TRBJ1-1 and V is TRBV7-9, with no clear D. Between the trimmed V and J ends, which lost 4 bases and 3 bases, there was a span of 12 bases. Germline V lookup: CDR1 SEHNR, CDR2 FQNEAQ (reference sequence). This CDR3 comprises 14 residues. The CDR3 reads CASSSTAGDTEAFF. The CDR3, as DNA: TGTGCCAGCAGCTCTACAGCCGGGGACACTGAAGCTTTCTTT.

The chain is built from TRBV6-2 or TRBV6-3 and TRBJ1-3; D remains ambiguous. The CDR3 is 12 amino acids. CDR1 is MNHEY and CDR2 is SVGEGT in the germline V gene. V shed 7 bases and J shed 0 bases, with 4 bases lying between them. The CDR3 region is CASKHSGNTIYF. Written as DNA, the CDR3 is TGTGCCAGCAAGCACTCTGGAAACACCATATATTTT.

The rearrangement uses TRBV27 and TRBJ2-1; D is unresolved. V was trimmed by 8 bases and J by 7 bases, leaving 9 bases between them. CDR1 MNHEY and CDR2 SMNVEV come from the germline V gene (reference sequence). CDR3 length equals 11 residues. CDR3 residues: CASLLGNEQFF. In DNA form, the CDR3 reads TGTGCCAGCCTATTGGGGAATGAGCAGTTCTTC.

This clonotype has a handful of counts. This sequence joins TRBV15 and TRBJ2-6, with D perhaps matching TRBD1 (6 bases). The CDR3 spans 16 residues. CDR1 is LNHNV and CDR2 is YYDKDF in the germline V gene (reference sequence). The V end was cut by 5 bases, the J end by 0 bases, with 11 bases between. The DNA of the CDR3 is TGTGCCACCAGCGAAGGGACAACCTCTGGGGCCAACGTCCTGACTTTC. This sequence encodes CATSEGTTSGANVLTF. The complete variable domain, with remaining parts taken from reference TRBV15 and TRBJ2-6, reads DAMVIQNPRYQVTQFGKPVTLSCSQTLNHNVMYWYQQKSSQAPKLLFHYYDKDFNNEADTPDNFQSRRPNTSFCFLDIRSPGLGDTAMYLCATSEGTTSGANVLTFGAGSRLTVL.

This clonotype has a count of ten or more. The gene calls are TRBV7-2 and TRBJ1-1, with D tentatively TRBD1 (5 bases). The germline V gene encodes CDR1 SGHTA and CDR2 FQGNSA. Trimming took 2 bases from V and 5 from J, leaving 12 bases between them. The length of the CDR3 is 14 residues. The CDR3: CASSLQGPTTEAFF. The CDR3 DNA is TGTGCCAGCAGCTTACAGGGCCCAACGACTGAAGCTTTCTTT.

This clonotype turned up a few times. V is TRBV27 and J is TRBJ1-3, with unresolved D. CDR1 is MNHEY and CDR2 is SMNVEV in the germline V gene (reference sequence). With 2 bases removed from V and 1 base from J, the gap between germline ends came to 6 bases. This CDR3 is built from 14 residues. CDR3 bases: TGTGCCAGCAGTTTAAGGGCATCTGGAAACACCATATATTTT. It is translated as CASSLRASGNTIYF.

This chain joins TRBV6-5 and TRBJ2-2, with 10 positions matching TRBD1. CDR1 and CDR2 (germline): MNHEY, SVGAGI. The V segment lost 5 bases and the J segment 7 bases; nucleotides outside the gene matches: 7. This CDR3 region has 15 residues. CDR3 DNA sequence: TGTGCCAGCAGTCCCGACAGGGGGCGTAGCGGGGAGCTGTTTTTT. This encodes CASSPDRGRSGELFF.

This clonotype has just a few counts. The V gene is TRBV27, the J gene TRBJ2-1; 7 bases fit TRBD1. Germline lookup yields CDR1 MNHEY and CDR2 SMNVEV (reference sequence). Trimming took 5 bases from V and 0 from J; bases not matched to a gene: 7. This CDR3 region has 16 residues. This CDR3 reads CASSRRTGSSYNEQFF. The CDR3 DNA reads as TGTGCCAGCAGTAGACGGACAGGTAGCTCCTACAATGAGCAGTTCTTC.

This chain joins TRBV28 and TRBJ1-6; D is ambiguous. Per germline, CDR1 MDHEN and CDR2 SYDVKM. The CDR3 loop spans 12 amino acids. With 2 bases removed from V and 8 bases from J, the gap between germline ends came to 4 bases. CDR3 in DNA: TGTGCCAGCAGTTTAAATGATTCACCCCTCCACTTT. The encoded protein is CASSLNDSPLHF.

This clonotype was observed at least ten times. The chain combines TRBV11-2 with TRBJ2-3; 10 nucleotides agree with TRBD2. The J segment lost 4 bases and the V segment lost 2 bases, leaving 9 bases of the junction unmatched. The CDR3 is made up of 17 amino acids. Germline V gene lookup returns CDR1 SGHAT and CDR2 FQNNGV. The CDR3 here is CASSLYLLAGGADTQYF. CDR3 nucleotide sequence: TGTGCCAGCAGCTTATATTTATTAGCGGGGGGAGCAGATACGCAGTATTTT.

The chain recombines TRBV7-9 with TRBJ2-5; no reliable D call. Per the germline V gene, CDR1 is SEHNR and CDR2 is FQNEAQ (reference sequence). The V end was cut by 5 bases, the J end by 4 bases, with 11 bases between. The CDR3 consists of 13 residues. CDR3 nucleotides: TGTGCCAGCAGCAACCCTAGTTCAGAGACCCAGTACTTC. The encoded protein is CASSNPSSETQYF.